This T cell receptor (beta chain) was recovered during a study of blood T cells in healthy people across ages. On this clonotype: Its antigen is not identified.

The second PCR ran about 6 to 12 cycles with a sample-barcoded 5' primer and J-beta primers. TCRdb re-derived calls from the 5' RACE reads in MiXCR, one entry per CDR3 protein. This table has 600,000 to 1,000,000 distinct CDR3 sequences, 58% appearing once. Losses at the gene ends were 5 bases for V and 1 base for J; bases not matched to a gene: 8. This CDR3 comprises 16 residues. Study-wide results and limits: Donor CMV status, an unknown factor, possibly confounded changes in expanded clonotypes.

Input material: blood. The TCR sequence derives from a man aged 30 to 39 in good health. V and J are TRBV12-3 or TRBV12-4 and TRBJ1-5, with 7 bases fitting TRBD1. In nucleotides, the CDR3 is TGTGCCAGCAGTGATGGACAGGCCGTAAGCAATCAGCCCCAGCATTTT. This translates into CASSDGQAVSNQPQHF.